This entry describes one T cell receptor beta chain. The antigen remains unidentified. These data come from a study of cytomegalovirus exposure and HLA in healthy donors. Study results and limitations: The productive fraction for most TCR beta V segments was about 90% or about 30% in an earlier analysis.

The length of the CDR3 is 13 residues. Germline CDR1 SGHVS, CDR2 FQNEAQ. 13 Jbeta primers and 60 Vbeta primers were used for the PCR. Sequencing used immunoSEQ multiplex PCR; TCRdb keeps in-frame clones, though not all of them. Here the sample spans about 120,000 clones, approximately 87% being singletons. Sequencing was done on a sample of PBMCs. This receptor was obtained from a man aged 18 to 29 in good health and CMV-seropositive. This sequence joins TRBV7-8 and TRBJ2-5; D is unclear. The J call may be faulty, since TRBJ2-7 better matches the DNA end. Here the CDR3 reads CASSLSPPYEQYF. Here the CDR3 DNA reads TGTGCCAGCAGCTTAAGTCCCCCCTACGAGCAGTACTTC.